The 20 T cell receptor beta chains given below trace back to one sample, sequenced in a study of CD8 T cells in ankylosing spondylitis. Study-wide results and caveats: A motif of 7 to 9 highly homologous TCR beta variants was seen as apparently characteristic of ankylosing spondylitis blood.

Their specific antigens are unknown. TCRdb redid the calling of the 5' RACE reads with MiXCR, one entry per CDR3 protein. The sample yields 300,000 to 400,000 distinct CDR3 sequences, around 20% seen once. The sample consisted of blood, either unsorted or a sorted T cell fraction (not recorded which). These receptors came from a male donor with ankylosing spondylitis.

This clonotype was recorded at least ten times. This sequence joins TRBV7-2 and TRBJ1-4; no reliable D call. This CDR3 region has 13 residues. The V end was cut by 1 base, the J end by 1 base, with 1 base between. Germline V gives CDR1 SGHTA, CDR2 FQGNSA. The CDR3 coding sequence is TGTGCCAGCAGCTTAGGAACTAATGAAAAACTGTTTTTT. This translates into CASSLGTNEKLFF.

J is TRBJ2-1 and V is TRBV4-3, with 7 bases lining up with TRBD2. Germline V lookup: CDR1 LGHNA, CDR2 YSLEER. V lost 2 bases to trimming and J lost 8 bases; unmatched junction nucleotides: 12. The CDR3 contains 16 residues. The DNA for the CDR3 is TGCGCCAGCAGCCAACCTCGGGACTACAACATTCATGAGCAGTTCTTC. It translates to CASSQPRDYNIHEQFF.

CDR3 sequence reads: CASRPSGSGNTGELFF. CDR3 coding DNA: TGTGCCAGCAGACCAAGCGGGAGTGGGAACACCGGGGAGCTGTTTTTT. V gene TRBV7-3 combines with J gene TRBJ2-2; TRBD2 agrees at 8 bases. CDR1 SGHTA and CDR2 FQGTGA come from the germline V gene. Unmatched junction bases numbered 7, after V lost 6 bases and J lost 1 base. This CDR3 has 16 amino acids.

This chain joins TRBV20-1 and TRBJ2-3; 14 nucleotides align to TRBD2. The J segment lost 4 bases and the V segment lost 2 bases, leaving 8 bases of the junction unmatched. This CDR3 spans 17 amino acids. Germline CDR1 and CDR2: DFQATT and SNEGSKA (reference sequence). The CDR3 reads CSARPGTSGRGADTQYF. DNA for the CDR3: TGCAGTGCTAGACCCGGGACTAGCGGGAGAGGGGCAGATACGCAGTATTTT.

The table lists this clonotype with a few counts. This chain's CDR3 is CSAFPLRELNTEAFF. The CDR3 nucleotides are TGCAGTGCTTTTCCACTCAGGGAATTGAACACTGAAGCTTTCTTT. The chain carries TRBV20-1 and TRBJ1-1; a weak D match, TRBD1 (5 bases). The CDR3 totals 15 residues. Trimming pared 5 bases from V and 0 bases from J, leaving 16 bases between. The V gene's germline CDR1 is DFQATT and CDR2 SNEGSKA (reference sequence).

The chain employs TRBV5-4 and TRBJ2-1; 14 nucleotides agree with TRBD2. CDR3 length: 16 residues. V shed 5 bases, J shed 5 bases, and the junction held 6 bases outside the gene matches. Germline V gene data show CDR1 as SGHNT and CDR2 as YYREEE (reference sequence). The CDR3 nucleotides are TGTGCCAGCAGAATGACTAGCGGGAGGGCCGACAATGAGCAGTTCTTC. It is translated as CASRMTSGRADNEQFF.

The CDR3 region has the DNA TGTGCCAGCTCACCACGACAGCCGAGCCGCGATCAGCCCCAGCATTTT. This translates into CASSPRQPSRDQPQHF. V is TRBV18 and J is TRBJ1-5, with TRBD1 as a possible D gene (5 bases). V was clipped by 1 base and J by 5 bases, with 15 bases between them. This CDR3 has 16 amino acids. Germline V gene lookup returns CDR1 KGHSH and CDR2 LQKENI.

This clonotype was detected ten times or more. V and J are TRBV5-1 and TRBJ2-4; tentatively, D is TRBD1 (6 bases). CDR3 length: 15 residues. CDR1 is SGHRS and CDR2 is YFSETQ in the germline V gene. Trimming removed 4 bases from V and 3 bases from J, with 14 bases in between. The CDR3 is CASSRLQGGKNIQYF. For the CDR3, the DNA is TGCGCCAGCAGCCGATTACAGGGTGGCAAAAACATTCAGTACTTC.

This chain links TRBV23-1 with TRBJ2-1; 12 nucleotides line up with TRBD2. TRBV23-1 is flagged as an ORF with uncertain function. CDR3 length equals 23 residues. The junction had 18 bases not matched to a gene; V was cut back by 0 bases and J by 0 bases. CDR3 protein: CASSQSPPRGHLAGGNSYNEQFF. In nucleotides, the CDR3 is TGCGCCAGCAGTCAATCGCCCCCCAGGGGGCATCTAGCGGGAGGGAACTCCTACAATGAGCAGTTCTTC.

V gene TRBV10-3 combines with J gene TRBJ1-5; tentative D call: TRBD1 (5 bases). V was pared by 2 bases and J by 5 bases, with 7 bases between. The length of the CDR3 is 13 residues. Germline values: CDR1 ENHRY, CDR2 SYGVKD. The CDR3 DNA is TGTGCCATCAGTGAGGGGGGGTATCAGCCCCAGCATTTT. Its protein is CAISEGGYQPQHF.

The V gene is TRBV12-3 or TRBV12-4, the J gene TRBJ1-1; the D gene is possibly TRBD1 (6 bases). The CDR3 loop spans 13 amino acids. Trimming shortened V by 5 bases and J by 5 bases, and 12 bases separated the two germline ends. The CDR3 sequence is CASSETGITEAFF. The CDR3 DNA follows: TGTGCCAGCAGTGAGACAGGTATAACTGAAGCTTTCTTT.

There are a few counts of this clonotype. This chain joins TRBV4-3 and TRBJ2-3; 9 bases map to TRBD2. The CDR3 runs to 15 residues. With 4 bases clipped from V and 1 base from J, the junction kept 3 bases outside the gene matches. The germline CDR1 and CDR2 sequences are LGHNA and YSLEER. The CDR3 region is CASSLWTSGTDTQYF. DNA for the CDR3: TGCGCCAGCAGCCTTTGGACTAGCGGCACAGATACGCAGTATTTT.

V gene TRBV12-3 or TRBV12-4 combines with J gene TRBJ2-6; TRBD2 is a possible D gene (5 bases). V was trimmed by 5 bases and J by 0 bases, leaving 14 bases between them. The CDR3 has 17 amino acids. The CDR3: CASSAKGLGSGANVLTF. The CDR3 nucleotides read TGTGCCAGCAGTGCTAAAGGACTGGGCTCTGGGGCCAACGTCCTGACTTTC.

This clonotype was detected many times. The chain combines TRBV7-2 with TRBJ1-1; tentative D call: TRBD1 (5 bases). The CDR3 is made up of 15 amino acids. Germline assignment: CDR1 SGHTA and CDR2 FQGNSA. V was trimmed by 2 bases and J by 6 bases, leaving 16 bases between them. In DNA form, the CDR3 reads TGTGCCAGCAGCTTACAGGCGAGTTGGGACGCTGAAGCTTTCTTT. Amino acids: CASSLQASWDAEAFF.

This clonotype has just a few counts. The CDR3: CASSLALWAETQYF. The CDR3 DNA is TGTGCCAGCAGTTTAGCACTTTGGGCGGAGACCCAGTACTTC. This rearrangement joins TRBV27 to TRBJ2-5; D uncertain. CDR3 length: 14 residues. The ends were cut back, 2 bases at V and 5 bases at J, with 12 bases in the middle. The germline gives CDR1 MNHEY, CDR2 SMNVEV (reference sequence).

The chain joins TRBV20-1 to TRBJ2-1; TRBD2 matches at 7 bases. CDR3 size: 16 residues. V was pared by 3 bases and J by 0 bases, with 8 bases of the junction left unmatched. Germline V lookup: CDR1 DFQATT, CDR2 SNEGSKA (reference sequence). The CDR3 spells CSASRATSLSYNEQFF. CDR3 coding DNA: TGCAGTGCTAGTAGGGCGACTAGCCTCTCCTACAATGAGCAGTTCTTC.

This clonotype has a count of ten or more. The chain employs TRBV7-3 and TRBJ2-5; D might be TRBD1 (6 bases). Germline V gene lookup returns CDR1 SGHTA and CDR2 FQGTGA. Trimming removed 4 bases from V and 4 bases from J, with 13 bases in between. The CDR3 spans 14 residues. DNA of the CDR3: TGTGCCAGCAGCTCAGGGGAAGAACCAGAGACCCAGTACTTC. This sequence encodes CASSSGEEPETQYF.

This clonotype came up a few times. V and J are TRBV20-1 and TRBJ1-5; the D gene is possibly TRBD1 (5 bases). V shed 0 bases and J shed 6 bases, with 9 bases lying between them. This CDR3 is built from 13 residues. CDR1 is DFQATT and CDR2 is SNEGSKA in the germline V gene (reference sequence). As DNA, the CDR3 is TGCAGTGCTAGAGAAGGGGTAGGTCAGCCCCAGCATTTT. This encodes CSAREGVGQPQHF.

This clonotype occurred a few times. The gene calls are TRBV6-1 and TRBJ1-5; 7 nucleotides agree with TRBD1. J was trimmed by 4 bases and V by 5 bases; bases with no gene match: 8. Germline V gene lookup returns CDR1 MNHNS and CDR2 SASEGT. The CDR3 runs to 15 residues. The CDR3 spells CASSLDRSANQPQHF. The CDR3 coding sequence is TGTGCCAGCAGTCTGGACAGGTCAGCAAATCAGCCCCAGCATTTT.

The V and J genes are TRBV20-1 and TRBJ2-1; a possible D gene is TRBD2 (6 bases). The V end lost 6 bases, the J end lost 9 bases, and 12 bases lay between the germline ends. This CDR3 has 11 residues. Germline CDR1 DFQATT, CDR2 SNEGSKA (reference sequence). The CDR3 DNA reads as TGCAGTGCCGCTGGGACTCCTGAGCAGTTCTTC. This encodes CSAAGTPEQFF.